The 30 T cell receptor beta chains given below trace back to one sample, sequenced in a study of OX40 agonist ivuxolimab in advanced cancers. Library prep was done by the immunoSEQ multiplex PCR assay. Drawn from immuneACCESS, this table holds only the in-frame rearrangements with V and J called that TCRdb kept. Clones are partly lost; checked studies trace under half to an unresolved V gene and leave the rest unexplained. The sample includes about 130,000 clones, with 90% observed a single time. Around 1% of the sample is taken by the ten largest. Sample: CD4+ or CD8+ T cells sorted from blood, taken in a trial of the OX40 agonist ivuxolimab. The receptors stem from an adult with an advanced solid tumor such as melanoma, head and neck, liver or kidney cancer.

V and J are TRBV6-1 and TRBJ1-5; D uncertain. Germline V gives CDR1 MNHNS, CDR2 SASEGT. V lost 10 bases and J lost 4, with 14 bases in between. This CDR3 comprises 13 residues. The CDR3, as DNA: TGTGCCACCCATCAGAGTGCAAATCAGCCCCAGCATTTT. This gives the protein CATHQSANQPQHF.

The V call is TRBV12-5, the J call TRBJ2-5, with 8 nucleotides matching TRBD2. The CDR3 extends over 13 amino acids. The V gene end was trimmed by 5 bases and the J gene end by 5 bases; junction bases not matched to a gene: 4. Germline V gene sequence: CDR1 LGHNT, CDR2 FRNRAP. The CDR3 nucleotides are TGTGCTAGTGGTCCCCAGCGGGAGGAGACCCAGTACTTC. Encoded protein: CASGPQREETQYF.

This sequence joins TRBV5-4 and TRBJ2-4; D gene ambiguous. Germline-derived CDR1 and CDR2 are SGHNT and YYREEE (reference sequence). The CDR3 sequence is 12 residues long. The V end lost 9 bases, the J end lost 5 bases, and 12 bases lay between the germline ends. CDR3 coding DNA: TGTGCCACCAGTACAGAGGAAAACATTCAGTACTTC. It codes for CATSTEENIQYF.

The V call is TRBV7-8, the J call TRBJ1-2; D might be TRBD1 (5 bases). The CDR3 sequence is 17 residues long. Germline values: CDR1 SGHVS, CDR2 FQNEAQ. V lost 1 base and J lost 3, with 18 bases in between. In DNA form, the CDR3 reads TGTGCCAGCAGCTTAGGTGCCCCACAGGAGCCCGACTATGGCTACACCTTC. This gives the protein CASSLGAPQEPDYGYTF.

The chain couples TRBV7-3 to TRBJ2-5; 7 nucleotides agree with TRBD1. This CDR3 comprises 14 residues. Germline lookup yields CDR1 SGHTA and CDR2 FQGTGA. J was trimmed by 1 base and V by 5 bases; bases with no gene match: 4. The CDR3 DNA reads as TGTGCCAGCAGCAAATACAGGGGCCAAGAGACCCAGTACTTC. This gives the protein CASSKYRGQETQYF.

This chain joins TRBV7-2 and TRBJ2-7; D possibly corresponds to TRBD1 (5 bases). From germline, CDR1 is SGHTA and CDR2 FQGNSA. The CDR3 contains 14 residues. V was cut by 2 bases and J by 6 bases, with 14 bases left in between. The CDR3 coding sequence is TGTGCCAGCAGCTTATCCCGCGACCAGGGCGAGCAGTACTTC. It is translated as CASSLSRDQGEQYF.

As regards this clone: At one of its ends the junction is not consistent with the germline gene, which may arise from a read error. CDR3 coding DNA: TGTGCCAGCAGCCATCAACAGCTTTTGGCGTTCTTC. It codes for CASSHQQLLAFF. The rearrangement joins TRBV28 to TRBJ1-2; D call uncertain. Germline lookup yields CDR1 MDHEN and CDR2 SYDVKM. The CDR3 runs to 12 residues.

In this sample, this clone turned up once. This chain connects TRBV7-2 to TRBJ2-2; TRBD1 might be the D (5 bases). Looked up from germline, CDR1 is SGHTA and CDR2 is FQGNSA. The CDR3 spans 16 residues. V was shortened by 3 bases and J by 5 bases, with 16 bases between the two germline ends. Here the CDR3 DNA reads TGTGCCAGCAGCTTCTTTAGGGTGGGGCCTACCGGGGAGCTGTTTTTT. Protein: CASSFFRVGPTGELFF.

CDR3: CASSRGTVRDYNEQFF. The CDR3 DNA follows: TGTGCCAGCAGTCGCGGGACAGTTCGGGACTACAATGAGCAGTTCTTC. V and J are TRBV6-6 and TRBJ2-1; maybe TRBD1 (7 bases). V shed 5 bases and J shed 3 bases, with 17 bases lying between them. This CDR3 has 16 amino acids. Germline V gene sequence: CDR1 MNHNY, CDR2 SVGAGI (reference sequence).

The V gene is TRBV19, the J gene TRBJ2-3, with 7 bases lining up with TRBD1. V was clipped by 6 bases and J by 3 bases; unmatched bases: 9. The CDR3 is 15 residues long. From germline, CDR1 is LNHDA and CDR2 SQIVND (reference sequence). CDR3 bases: TGTGCCAGTAGCTCACAGGGGATTGGAACAGATACGCAGTATTTT. Its translation: CASSSQGIGTDTQYF.

The chain combines TRBV11-3 with TRBJ1-4; TRBD1 agrees at 7 bases. The germline V gene encodes CDR1 SGHNT and CDR2 YENEEA. This CDR3 contains 18 residues. V was pared by 8 bases and J by 1 base, with 16 bases of the junction left unmatched. The CDR3 region is CASLKGVGGAGTNEKLFF. CDR3 in DNA: TGTGCCAGCCTGAAGGGGGTAGGGGGCGCCGGAACTAATGAAAAACTGTTTTTT.

The chain uses TRBV9 and TRBJ2-1; no clear D gene. Trimming stripped 4 bases from V and 8 bases from J, with 16 bases between. The V gene's germline CDR1 is SGDLS and CDR2 YYNGEE. The CDR3 is made up of 14 amino acids. CDR3 in DNA: TGTGCCAGCAGCTCCCGACTCCTTCGGGATGAGCAGTTCTTC. Protein: CASSSRLLRDEQFF. The variable domain in full, with the rest retrieved from reference TRBV9 and TRBJ2-1, is DSGVTQTPKHLITATGQRVTLRCSPRSGDLSVYWYQQSLDQGLQFLIQYYNGEERAKGNILERFSAQQFPDLHSELNLSSLELGDSALYFCASSSRLLRDEQFFGPGTRLTVL.

The chain joins TRBV28 to TRBJ1-3, with unresolved D. Deletions cut 9 bases from V and 0 bases from J, with 15 bases between. The germline gives CDR1 MDHEN, CDR2 SYDVKM. The CDR3 sequence is 15 residues long. This chain's CDR3 is CASSSKSVSGNTIYF. CDR3 bases: TGTGCCAGTTCCTCTAAGTCAGTCTCTGGAAACACCATATATTTT.

V is TRBV19 and J is TRBJ2-2; D gene unclear. The V gene lost 8 bases and the J gene lost 7 bases, with 14 bases spanning the gap. The CDR3 sequence is 13 residues long. Germline values: CDR1 LNHDA, CDR2 SQIVND (reference sequence). The CDR3 region has the DNA TGTGCCAGTGCCCTGAGGAAGGGCGGGGAGCTGTTTTTT. Residues: CASALRKGGELFF.

The CDR3 protein is CASSLTGTLPTDTQYF. In DNA, the CDR3 is TGCGCCAGCAGCCTAACAGGGACCCTTCCCACAGATACGCAGTATTTT. V is TRBV4-3 and J is TRBJ2-3; maybe TRBD1 (6 bases). Germline CDR1 reads LGHNA; CDR2 reads YSLEER. This CDR3 is 16 amino acids long. Between the trimmed V and J ends, which lost 4 bases and 2 bases, there was a span of 16 bases.

The CDR3 loop is CASRVVGRGTGELFF. The CDR3 nucleotides are TGTGCCAGCAGGGTAGTCGGGAGAGGAACCGGGGAGCTGTTTTTT. This rearrangement joins TRBV7-9 to TRBJ2-2, with D perhaps matching TRBD2 (6 bases). V was shortened by 6 bases and J by 5 bases, with 16 bases between the two germline ends. The germline CDR1 and CDR2 sequences are SEHNR and FQNEAQ (reference sequence). The CDR3 sequence is 15 residues long.

The rearrangement joins TRBV5-8 to TRBJ2-2; 8 nucleotides align to TRBD2. The trim removed 4 bases at V and 4 bases at J, leaving 12 bases unmatched. CDR1 is SGHTS and CDR2 is YDEGEE in the germline V gene. The CDR3 runs to 17 residues. The CDR3 here is CASSRPGTSVITGELFF. CDR3 in DNA: TGTGCCAGCAGCCGCCCCGGGACTAGTGTAATCACCGGGGAGCTGTTTTTT.

The genes are TRBV7-6 and TRBJ2-5; D possibly corresponds to TRBD2 (6 bases). CDR3 length: 15 residues. V was shortened by 1 base and J by 2 bases, with 11 bases between the two germline ends. The germline V gene has CDR1 SGHVS and CDR2 FNYEAQ. The CDR3 DNA reads TGTGCCAGCAGCTTAGGTTCTAGCGCGCAAGAGACCCAGTACTTC. Amino acids: CASSLGSSAQETQYF.

V and J are TRBV9 and TRBJ2-1; D is perhaps TRBD1 (5 bases). Germline values: CDR1 SGDLS, CDR2 YYNGEE. The V end was cut by 4 bases, the J end by 2 bases, with 16 bases between. This CDR3 region has 16 residues. The CDR3 is CASSPRSRVAYNEQFF. In nucleotides, the CDR3 is TGTGCCAGCAGCCCCCGGTCCAGGGTCGCCTACAATGAGCAGTTCTTC.

The chain is built from TRBV28 and TRBJ2-7, with 8 bases that match TRBD2. J lost 6 bases, V lost 7 bases, and 20 bases had no gene match. The CDR3 consists of 17 residues. The germline V gene has CDR1 MDHEN and CDR2 SYDVKM. The CDR3 protein is CASKYGLWRLALGEQYF. The CDR3 DNA follows: TGTGCCAGCAAATATGGCCTCTGGAGACTAGCGTTAGGCGAGCAGTACTTC.

This clone was seen a handful of times. The chain carries TRBV18 and TRBJ2-7; D is unclear. Trimming shortened V by 5 bases and J by 2 bases, and 4 bases separated the two germline ends. CDR1 and CDR2 (germline): KGHSH, LQKENI. There are 11 residues in the CDR3. The CDR3 loop reads CASSTAYEQYF. The CDR3 DNA sequence: TGTGCCAGCTCAACCGCCTACGAGCAGTACTTC.

V and J are TRBV5-1 and TRBJ2-3; a possible D gene is TRBD1 (6 bases). The CDR3 extends over 15 amino acids. CDR1 is SGHRS and CDR2 is YFSETQ in the germline V gene. The V and J ends lost 0 bases and 4 bases respectively, with 12 bases between them. CDR3 sequence: CASSLASSGADTQYF. Here the CDR3 DNA reads TGCGCCAGCAGCTTGGCCTCGTCAGGGGCAGATACGCAGTATTTT. Complete variable domain (other parts from reference TRBV5-1 and TRBJ2-3): KAGVTQTPRYLIKTRGQQVTLSCSPISGHRSVSWYQQTPGQGLQFLFEYFSETQRNKGNFPGRFSGRQFSNSRSEMNVSTLELGDSALYLCASSLASSGADTQYFGPGTRLTVL.

V and J are TRBV18 and TRBJ1-1; unclear D gene. This CDR3 region has 13 residues. Trimming took off 6 bases at V and 2 bases at J, with 10 bases between the two ends. Germline V lookup: CDR1 KGHSH, CDR2 LQKENI. The CDR3 spells CASSPGSNTEAFF. The DNA of the CDR3 is TGTGCCAGCTCCCCGGGGAGCAACACTGAAGCTTTCTTT.

This clone was recorded a few times. This chain connects TRBV9 to TRBJ2-6; weak D call: TRBD1 (5 bases). The CDR3 contains 16 residues. The V gene's germline CDR1 is SGDLS and CDR2 YYNGEE. The V end was cut by 2 bases, the J end by 0 bases, with 9 bases between. The CDR3 DNA sequence: TGTGCCAGCAGCGTTCAGGGTACCTCTGGGGCCAACGTCCTGACTTTC. This gives the protein CASSVQGTSGANVLTF.

The chain uses TRBV19 and TRBJ2-5; the match to TRBD2 covers 7 bases. The CDR3 runs 15 residues. V lost 4 bases to trimming and J lost 5 bases; unmatched junction nucleotides: 10. CDR1 and CDR2 from the germline V gene are LNHDA and SQIVND (reference sequence). The CDR3 reads CASSRGEGLWETQYF. The DNA for the CDR3 is TGTGCCAGTAGTAGAGGGGAGGGACTATGGGAGACCCAGTACTTC.

Only one count was recorded for this clone. The CDR3 region has the DNA TGTGCCAGCAGCTTTGGGAGTAGGGGGGGGCATTTT. Translated, it gives CASSFGSRGGHF. The rearrangement joins TRBV5-8 to TRBJ1-5, with D possibly matching TRBD1 (6 bases). V lost 2 bases and J 15 bases, leaving 15 bases between the germline ends. Germline values: CDR1 SGHTS, CDR2 YDEGEE. CDR3 length: 12 residues. Combining the CDR3 with reference TRBV5-8 and TRBJ1-5 gives the whole variable domain EAGVTQSPTHLIKTRGQQATLRCSPISGHTSVYWYQQALGLGLQFLLWYDEGEERNRGNFPPRFSGRQFPNYSSELNVNALELEDSALYLCASSFGSRGGHFGDGTRLSIL.

The chain is built from TRBV7-9 and TRBJ1-1; no reliable D call. V was clipped by 2 bases and J by 8 bases, with 18 bases between them. From germline, CDR1 is SEHNR and CDR2 FQNEAQ (reference sequence). The CDR3 length is 15 residues. The CDR3 sequence is CASSLLSVELAEAFF. CDR3 in DNA: TGTGCCAGCAGCTTACTGTCGGTTGAGCTGGCAGAAGCTTTCTTT.

The chain recombines TRBV6-6 with TRBJ2-1; possibly TRBD2 for D (6 bases). CDR3 length equals 15 residues. The germline V gene has CDR1 MNHNY and CDR2 SVGAGI (reference sequence). V was cut by 7 bases and J by 2 bases, with 15 bases left in between. The CDR3 region is CASIAGAGPYNEQFF. The CDR3 coding sequence is TGTGCCAGCATTGCTGGCGCGGGACCCTACAATGAGCAGTTCTTC.

The chain links TRBV9 to TRBJ2-1; 8 bases are a match to TRBD2. CDR1 is SGDLS and CDR2 is YYNGEE in the germline V gene. J was trimmed by 0 bases and V by 2 bases; bases with no gene match: 7. CDR3 length equals 17 residues. CDR3 in DNA: TGTGCCAGCAGCGTCTCCGGGAGGGGCCTCTCCTACAATGAGCAGTTCTTC. It specifies CASSVSGRGLSYNEQFF.

V usage is TRBV5-1 and J usage is TRBJ1-5, with D unresolved. The germline CDR1 and CDR2 sequences are SGHRS and YFSETQ. Trimming removed 1 base from V and 2 bases from J, with 10 bases in between. The CDR3 length is 15 residues. The CDR3 here is CASSLSAGRNQPQHF. The CDR3 bases are TGCGCCAGCAGCTTGTCGGCGGGTCGCAATCAGCCCCAGCATTTT.